This entry is about one T cell receptor (beta chain). The antigen is unknown. The data were obtained in a study of T cell responses to AZD1222 COVID-19 vaccine. Study at large: Investigators merged groups given second doses at roughly 4 or roughly 12 weeks. Points from the study as a whole: The donor group comprised mostly white British people and more females; the analysis possibly underestimated clonal diversity. Vaccine-associated CD4 TCRs ranged over spike, dominating at 160-218 and 743-854. Seropositive at baseline were only a handful of AZD1222 recipients.

The data were produced by immunoSEQ multiplex PCR, yet TCRdb's version contains in-frame clones alone and is incomplete. The sample shows approximately 110,000 clones, 90% to 95% of them seen only once. Trimming removed 1 base at V and 1 base at J, with 4 bases between. The CDR3 has 13 amino acids. The germline V gene has CDR1 SGHAT and CDR2 FQNNGV. V usage is TRBV11-2 and J usage is TRBJ1-1, with D uncertain. This clonotype was sampled from an adult in good health. The sequencing used peripheral blood, collected on day 0 of AZD1222 vaccination. The CDR3 reads CASSLGRNTEAFF. Written as DNA, the CDR3 is TGTGCCAGCAGCTTAGGACGGAACACTGAAGCTTTCTTT.